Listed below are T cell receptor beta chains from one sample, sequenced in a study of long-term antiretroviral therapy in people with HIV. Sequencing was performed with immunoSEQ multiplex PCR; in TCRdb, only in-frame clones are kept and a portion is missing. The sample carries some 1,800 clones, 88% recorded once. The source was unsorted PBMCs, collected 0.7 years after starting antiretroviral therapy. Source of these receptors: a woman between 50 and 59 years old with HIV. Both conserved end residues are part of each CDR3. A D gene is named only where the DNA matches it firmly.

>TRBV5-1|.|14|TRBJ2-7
TGCGCCAGCAGCTTCCAGGCCGGGGGCGGCGAGCAGTACTTC
CASSFQAGGGEQYF
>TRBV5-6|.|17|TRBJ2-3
TGTGCCAGCAGCCCAGACGGAGGACGATATGTCACAGATACGCAGTATTTT
CASSPDGGRYVTDTQYF
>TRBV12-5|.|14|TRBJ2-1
TGTGCTAGTGGTTTTACAGGGAAATACAATGAGCAGTTCTTC
CASGFTGKYNEQFF
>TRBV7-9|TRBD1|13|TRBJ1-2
TGTGCCAGCAGCTGGGAACAGGGGGTTGGCTACACCTTC
CASSWEQGVGYTF
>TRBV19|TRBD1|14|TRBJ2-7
TGTGCCAGTAGCCAGACAGGGGGTTATCGCGAGCAGTACTTC
CASSQTGGYREQYF
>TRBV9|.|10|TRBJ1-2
TGTGCCAGCAGCGGGGAGGGCTACACCTTC
CASSGEGYTF
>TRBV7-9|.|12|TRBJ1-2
TGTGCCAGCAGCTATATGGGTCGTGGCTACACCTTC
CASSYMGRGYTF
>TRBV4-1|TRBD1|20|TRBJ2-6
TGCGCCAGCAGCCGAATCCAGCCGGGACAGGGAGACTCTGGGGCCAACGTCCTGACTTTC
CASSRIQPGQGDSGANVLTF
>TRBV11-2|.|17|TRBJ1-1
TGTGCCAGCAGCTTAGTTAGTCTTTGGGGTGGGAACACTGAAGCTTTCTTT
CASSLVSLWGGNTEAFF
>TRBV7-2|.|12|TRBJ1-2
TGTGCCAGCAGCTTAGAAGGCTATGGCTACACCTTC
CASSLEGYGYTF